Sequencing of this T cell receptor beta chain was carried out in a study of blood T cell repertoires in COVID-19. Study details: Collection of acute and convalescent COVID-19 samples took place in the United States, Italy and Spain. T cells, B-cell-depleted T cells, or PBMCs provided the cDNA or gDNA that served as material.

Assay used: immunoSEQ multiplex PCR; TCRdb lists only in-frame clones, some missing. This table holds some 42,000 clones, more than 80% found once. Germline V CDR1 and CDR2: SGHNT, YYREEE (reference sequence). The length of the CDR3 is 12 residues. Trimming removed 1 base from V and 8 bases from J, with 6 bases in between. The chain joins TRBV5-4 to TRBJ2-2; D call uncertain. This TCR was sampled from a man aged 30 to 39 with active or convalescent COVID-19. The sequenced sample consisted of peripheral blood. The CDR3 loop reads CASSLISGELFF. In DNA form, the CDR3 reads TGTGCCAGCAGCTTGATTTCAGGGGAGCTGTTTTTT.